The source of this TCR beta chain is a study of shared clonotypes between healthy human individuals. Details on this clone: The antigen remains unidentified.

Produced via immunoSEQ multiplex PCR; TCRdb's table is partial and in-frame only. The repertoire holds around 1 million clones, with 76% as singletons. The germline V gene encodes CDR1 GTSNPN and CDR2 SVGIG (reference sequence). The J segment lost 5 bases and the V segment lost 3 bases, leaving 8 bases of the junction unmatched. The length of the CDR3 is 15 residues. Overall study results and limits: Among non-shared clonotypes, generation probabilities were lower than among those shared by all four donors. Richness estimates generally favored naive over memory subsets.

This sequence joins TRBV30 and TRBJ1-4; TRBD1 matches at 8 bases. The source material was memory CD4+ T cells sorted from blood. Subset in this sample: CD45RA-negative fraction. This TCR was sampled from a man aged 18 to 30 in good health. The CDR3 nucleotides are TGTGCCTGGAGCCTCATGGGACAGGCCAATGAAAAACTGTTTTTT. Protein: CAWSLMGQANEKLFF.